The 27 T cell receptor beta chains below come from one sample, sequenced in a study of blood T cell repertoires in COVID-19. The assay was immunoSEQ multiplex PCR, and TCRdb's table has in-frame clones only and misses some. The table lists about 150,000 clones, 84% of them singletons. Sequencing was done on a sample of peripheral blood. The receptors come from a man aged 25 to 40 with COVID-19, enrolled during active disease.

The CDR3 reads CASRRWAGGETQYF. The CDR3 coding sequence is TGTGCCAGCCGTCGCTGGGCGGGAGGAGAGACCCAGTACTTC. V gene TRBV11-2 combines with J gene TRBJ2-5; 8 bases are a match to TRBD2. The CDR3 has 14 amino acids. The germline CDR1 and CDR2 sequences are SGHAT and FQNNGV. Trimming cost V 8 bases and J 4 bases; bases outside gene matches: 9.

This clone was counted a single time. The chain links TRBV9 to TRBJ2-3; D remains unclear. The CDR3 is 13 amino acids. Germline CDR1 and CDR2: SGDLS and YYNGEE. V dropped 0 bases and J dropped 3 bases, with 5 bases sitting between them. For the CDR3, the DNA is TGTGCCAGCAGCGTAGGCCGGACAGATACGCAGTATTTT. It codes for CASSVGRTDTQYF.

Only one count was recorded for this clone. In nucleotides, the CDR3 is TGTGCCAGCAGCCAAGTGACAGGCGGCAACTACGAGCAGTACTTC. Its translation is CASSQVTGGNYEQYF. This rearrangement joins TRBV3-1 (or the pseudogene TRBV3-2) to TRBJ2-7; possible D gene TRBD1, 6 bases. Trimming cost V 1 base and J 3 bases, with 13 bases left between them. There are 15 residues in the CDR3. Germline V lookup: CDR1 LGHDT, CDR2 YNNKEL (reference sequence).

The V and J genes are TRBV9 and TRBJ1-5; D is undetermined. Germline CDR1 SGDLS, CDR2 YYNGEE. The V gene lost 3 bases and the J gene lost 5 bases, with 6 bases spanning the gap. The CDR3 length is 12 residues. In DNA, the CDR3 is TGTGCCAGCAGCGCACTTTATCAGCCCCAGCATTTT. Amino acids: CASSALYQPQHF.

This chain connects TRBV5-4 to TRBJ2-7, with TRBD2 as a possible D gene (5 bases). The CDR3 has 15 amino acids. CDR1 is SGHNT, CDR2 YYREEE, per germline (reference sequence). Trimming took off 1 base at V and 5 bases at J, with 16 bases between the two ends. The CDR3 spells CASSLKAGGGDEQYF. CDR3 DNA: TGTGCCAGCAGCTTGAAGGCGGGCGGCGGCGACGAGCAGTACTTC.

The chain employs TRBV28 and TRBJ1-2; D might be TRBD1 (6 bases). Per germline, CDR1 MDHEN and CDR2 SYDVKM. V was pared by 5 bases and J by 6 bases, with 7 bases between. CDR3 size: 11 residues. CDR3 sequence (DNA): TGTGCCAGCAGTCGGACAGATGGCTACACCTTC. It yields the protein CASSRTDGYTF.

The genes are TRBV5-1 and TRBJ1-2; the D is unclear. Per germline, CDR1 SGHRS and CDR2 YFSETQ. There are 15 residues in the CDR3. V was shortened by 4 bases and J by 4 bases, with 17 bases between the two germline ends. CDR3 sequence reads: CASSPDGELGYGYTF. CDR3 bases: TGCGCCAGCAGCCCCGACGGAGAACTAGGCTATGGCTACACCTTC.

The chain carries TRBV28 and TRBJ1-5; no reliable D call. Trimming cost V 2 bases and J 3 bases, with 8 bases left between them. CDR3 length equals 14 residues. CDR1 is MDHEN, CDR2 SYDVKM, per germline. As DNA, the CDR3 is TGTGCCAGCAGTTTAGAGCTGAACAATCAGCCCCAGCATTTT. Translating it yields CASSLELNNQPQHF.

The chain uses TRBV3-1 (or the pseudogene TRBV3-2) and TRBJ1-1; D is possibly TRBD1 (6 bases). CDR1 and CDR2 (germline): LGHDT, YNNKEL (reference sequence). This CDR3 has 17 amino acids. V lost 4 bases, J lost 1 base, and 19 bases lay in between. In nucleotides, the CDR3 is TGTGCCAGCAGCCTCTGGGGGGGGCAGGGACGGAACACTGAAGCTTTCTTT. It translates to CASSLWGGQGRNTEAFF.

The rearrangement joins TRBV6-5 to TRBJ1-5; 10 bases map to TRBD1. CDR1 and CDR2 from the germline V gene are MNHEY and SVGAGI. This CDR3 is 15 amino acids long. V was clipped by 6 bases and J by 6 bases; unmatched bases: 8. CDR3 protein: CASRRTGGSVQPQHF. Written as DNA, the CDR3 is TGTGCCAGCAGGCGGACAGGGGGATCGGTTCAGCCCCAGCATTTT.

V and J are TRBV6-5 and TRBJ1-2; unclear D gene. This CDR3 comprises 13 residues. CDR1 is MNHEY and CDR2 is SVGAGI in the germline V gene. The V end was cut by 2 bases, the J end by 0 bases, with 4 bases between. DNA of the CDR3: TGTGCCAGCAGTTACAACTCTAACTATGGCTACACCTTC. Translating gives CASSYNSNYGYTF.

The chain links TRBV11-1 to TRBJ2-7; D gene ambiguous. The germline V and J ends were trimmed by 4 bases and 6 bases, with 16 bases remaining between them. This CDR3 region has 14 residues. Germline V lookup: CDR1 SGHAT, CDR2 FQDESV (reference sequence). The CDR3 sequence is CASSSGSLRVEQYF. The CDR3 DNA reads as TGTGCCAGCAGCTCTGGATCATTACGGGTCGAGCAGTACTTC.

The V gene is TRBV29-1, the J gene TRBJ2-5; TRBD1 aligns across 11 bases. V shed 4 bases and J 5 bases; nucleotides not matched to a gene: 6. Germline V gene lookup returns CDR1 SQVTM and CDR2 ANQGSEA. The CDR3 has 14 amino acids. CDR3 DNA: TGCAGCGTTGGGACAGGGGGCTTTAGCGAGACCCAGTACTTC. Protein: CSVGTGGFSETQYF. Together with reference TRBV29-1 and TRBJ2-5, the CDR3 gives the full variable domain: SAVISQKPSRDICQRGTSLTIQCQVDSQVTMMFWYRQQPGQSLTLIATANQGSEATYESGFVIDKFPISRPNLTFSTLTVSNMSPEDSSIYLCSVGTGGFSETQYFGPGTRLLVL.

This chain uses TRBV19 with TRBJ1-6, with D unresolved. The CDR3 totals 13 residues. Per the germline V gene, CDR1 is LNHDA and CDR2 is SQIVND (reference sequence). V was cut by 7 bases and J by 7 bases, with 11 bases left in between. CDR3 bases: TGTGCCAGTAACACAGTCCCAAATTCACCCCTCCACTTT. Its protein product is CASNTVPNSPLHF. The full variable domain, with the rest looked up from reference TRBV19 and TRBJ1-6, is DGGITQSPKYLFRKEGQNVTLSCEQNLNHDAMYWYRQDPGQGLRLIYYSQIVNDFQKGDIAEGYSVSREKKESFPLTVTSAQKNPTAFYLCASNTVPNSPLHFGNGTRLTVT.

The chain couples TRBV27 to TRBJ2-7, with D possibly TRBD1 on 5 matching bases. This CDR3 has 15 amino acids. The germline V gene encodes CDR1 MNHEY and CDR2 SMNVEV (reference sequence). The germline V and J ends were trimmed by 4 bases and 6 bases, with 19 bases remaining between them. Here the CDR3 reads CASSSLPQGRGEQYF. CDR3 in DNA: TGTGCCAGCAGTTCCCTCCCTCAGGGAAGGGGCGAGCAGTACTTC.

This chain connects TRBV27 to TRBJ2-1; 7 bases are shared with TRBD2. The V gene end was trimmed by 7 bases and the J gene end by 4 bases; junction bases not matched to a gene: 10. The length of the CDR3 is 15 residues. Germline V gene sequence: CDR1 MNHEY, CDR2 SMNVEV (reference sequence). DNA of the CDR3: TGTGCCAGCACGACGAGGGAGCGGGGTTACAATGAGCAGTTCTTC. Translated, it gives CASTTRERGYNEQFF.

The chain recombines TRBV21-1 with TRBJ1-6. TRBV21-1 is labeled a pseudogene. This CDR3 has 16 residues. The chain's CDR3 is CASSKGENSYNSPLHF. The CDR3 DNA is TGTGCCAGCAGCAAAGGAGAGAACTCCTATAATTCACCCCTCCACTTT.

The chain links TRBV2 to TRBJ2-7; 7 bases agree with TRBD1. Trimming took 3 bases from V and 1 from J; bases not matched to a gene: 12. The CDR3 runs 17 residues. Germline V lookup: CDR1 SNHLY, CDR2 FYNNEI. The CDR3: CASSENSPGQSSYEQYF. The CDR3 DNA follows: TGTGCCAGCAGTGAGAACTCGCCGGGACAGAGTTCCTACGAGCAGTACTTC.

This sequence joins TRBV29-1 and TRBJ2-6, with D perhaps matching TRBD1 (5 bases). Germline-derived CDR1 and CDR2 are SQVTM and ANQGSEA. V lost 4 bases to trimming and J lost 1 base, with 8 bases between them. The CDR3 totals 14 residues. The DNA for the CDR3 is TGCAGCGTTGTTTCAGGGTCTGGGGCCAACGTCCTGACTTTC. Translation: CSVVSGSGANVLTF. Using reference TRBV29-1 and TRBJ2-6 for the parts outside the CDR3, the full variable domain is SAVISQKPSRDICQRGTSLTIQCQVDSQVTMMFWYRQQPGQSLTLIATANQGSEATYESGFVIDKFPISRPNLTFSTLTVSNMSPEDSSIYLCSVVSGSGANVLTFGAGSRLTVL.

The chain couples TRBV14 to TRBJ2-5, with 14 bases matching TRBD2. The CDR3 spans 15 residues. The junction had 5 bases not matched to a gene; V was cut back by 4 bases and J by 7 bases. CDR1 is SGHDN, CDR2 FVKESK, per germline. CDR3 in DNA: TGTGCCAGCAGCCGGACTAGCGGGAGGAGTGGGACCCAGTACTTC. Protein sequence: CASSRTSGRSGTQYF.

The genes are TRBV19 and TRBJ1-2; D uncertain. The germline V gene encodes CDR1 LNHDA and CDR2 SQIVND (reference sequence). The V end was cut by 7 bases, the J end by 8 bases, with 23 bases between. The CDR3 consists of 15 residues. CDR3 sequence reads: CASTNLRTEVSGYTF. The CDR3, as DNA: TGTGCCAGTACTAATCTAAGGACGGAGGTTAGCGGCTACACCTTC.

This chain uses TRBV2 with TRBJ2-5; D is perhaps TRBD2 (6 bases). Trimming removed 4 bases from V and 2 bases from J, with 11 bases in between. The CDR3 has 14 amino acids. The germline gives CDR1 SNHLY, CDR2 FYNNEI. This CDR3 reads CASSVDGGQETQYF. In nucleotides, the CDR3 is TGTGCCAGCAGTGTGGACGGAGGGCAAGAGACCCAGTACTTC.

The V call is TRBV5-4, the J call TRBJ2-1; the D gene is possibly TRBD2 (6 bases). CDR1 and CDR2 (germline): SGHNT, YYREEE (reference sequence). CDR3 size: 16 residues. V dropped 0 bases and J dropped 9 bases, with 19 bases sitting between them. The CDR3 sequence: CASSLEGFLASAEQFF. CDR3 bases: TGTGCCAGCAGCTTGGAAGGTTTTCTAGCGAGCGCTGAGCAGTTCTTC. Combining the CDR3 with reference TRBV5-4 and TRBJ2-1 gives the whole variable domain ETGVTQSPTHLIKTRGQQVTLRCSSQSGHNTVSWYQQALGQGPQFIFQYYREEENGRGNFPPRFSGLQFPNYSSELNVNALELDDSALYLCASSLEGFLASAEQFFGPGTRLTVL.

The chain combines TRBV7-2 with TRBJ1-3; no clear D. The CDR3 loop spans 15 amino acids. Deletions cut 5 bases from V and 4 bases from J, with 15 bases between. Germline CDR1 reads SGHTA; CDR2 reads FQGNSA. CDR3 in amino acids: CASSTWEAQGNTIYF. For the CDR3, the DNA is TGTGCCAGCAGCACCTGGGAGGCTCAAGGAAACACCATATATTTT.

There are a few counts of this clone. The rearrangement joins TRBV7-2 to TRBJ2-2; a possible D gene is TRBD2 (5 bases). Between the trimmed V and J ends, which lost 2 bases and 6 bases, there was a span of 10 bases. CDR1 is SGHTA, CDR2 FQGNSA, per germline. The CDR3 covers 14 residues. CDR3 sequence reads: CASSLSSSAGELFF. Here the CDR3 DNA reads TGTGCCAGCAGCTTATCCAGTAGCGCCGGGGAGCTGTTTTTT.

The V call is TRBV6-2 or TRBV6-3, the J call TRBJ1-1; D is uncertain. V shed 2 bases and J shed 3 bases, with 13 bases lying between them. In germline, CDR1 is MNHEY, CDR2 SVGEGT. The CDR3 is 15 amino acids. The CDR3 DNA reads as TGTGCCAGCAGTTACATCCCACGGGGAGACACTGAAGCTTTCTTT. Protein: CASSYIPRGDTEAFF.

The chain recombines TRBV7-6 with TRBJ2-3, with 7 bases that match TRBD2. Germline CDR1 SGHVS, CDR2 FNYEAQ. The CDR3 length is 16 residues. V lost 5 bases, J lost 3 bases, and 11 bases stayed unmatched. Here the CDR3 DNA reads TGTGCCAGCAGCATCCAGCGGGGCGGGGGTACAGATACGCAGTATTTT. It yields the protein CASSIQRGGGTDTQYF.